This TCR beta chain was captured by sequencing in a study of cytomegalovirus exposure and HLA in healthy donors. The PCR was carried out with 60 Vbeta primers and 13 Jbeta primers. TCRdb's table, derived via immunoSEQ multiplex PCR, lists solely in-frame clones and lacks some. The data contain fewer than 250,000 clones, 75% to 80% of them singletons. This clone has just one count. The CDR3 covers 13 residues. V lost 7 bases, J lost 6 bases, and 19 bases lay in between. CDR1 is SQVTM, CDR2 ANQGSEA, per germline. Sequencing was carried out using PBMCs. The clonotype originates from a male donor in good health and CMV-seronegative. This chain uses TRBV29-1 with TRBJ2-7; D is perhaps TRBD2 (6 bases). The CDR3, as DNA: TGCAGCGCAGGAGAACCGGGGGACCTCGAGCAGTACTTC. Its protein is CSAGEPGDLEQYF.